These 22 T cell receptor beta chains were all obtained from the same sample, sequenced in a study of patients and donors after allogeneic stem cell transplantation. TCRdb itself ran the RT-PCR reads through MiXCR, one entry per CDR3 protein. Among some 92,000 distinct CDR3 sequences listed, around 49% were seen once. The sequenced material came from blood, either unsorted or a sorted T cell fraction (not recorded which). The receptors stem from a human donor who was either an allogeneic HSCT recipient or a stem cell or donor lymphocyte infusion donor (not recorded which). It is not recorded whose cells these are; they may come from a transplant donor.

The gene calls are TRBV25-1 and TRBJ1-2; TRBD1 matches at 9 bases. The CDR3 sequence is 14 residues long. Trimming removed 2 bases from V and 4 bases from J; junction bases left unmatched: 2. From germline, CDR1 is MGHDK and CDR2 SYGVNS. The DNA for the CDR3 is TGTGCCAGCAGTGAAACAGGGGGCCTCTATGGCTACACCTTC. Encoded protein: CASSETGGLYGYTF.

This clonotype was seen a single time. The genes are TRBV20-1 and TRBJ2-1; D is ambiguous. The germline gives CDR1 DFQATT, CDR2 SNEGSKA (reference sequence). Trimming stripped 7 bases from V and 3 bases from J, with 13 bases between. The CDR3 runs to 13 residues. CDR3 loop: CSVGPPLYNEQFF. The CDR3 DNA is TGCAGTGTTGGCCCACCACTCTACAATGAGCAGTTCTTC.

This chain links TRBV10-3 with TRBJ1-1, with D hard to call. The length of the CDR3 is 15 residues. The germline CDR1 and CDR2 sequences are ENHRY and SYGVKD. Trimming stripped 4 bases from V and 3 bases from J, with 15 bases between. CDR3 sequence: CAISGAAVRDTEAFF. In DNA form, the CDR3 reads TGTGCCATCAGTGGGGCTGCGGTTCGAGACACTGAAGCTTTCTTT.

This clonotype was detected a few times. The rearrangement uses TRBV20-1 and TRBJ1-2; no reliable D call. The germline CDR1 and CDR2 sequences are DFQATT and SNEGSKA (reference sequence). This CDR3 is built from 12 residues. The V end was cut by 3 bases, the J end by 4 bases, with 9 bases between. CDR3 in amino acids: CSARGFPYGYTF. The DNA for the CDR3 is TGCAGTGCTAGGGGATTCCCCTATGGCTACACCTTC.

This clonotype has more than one count but fewer than ten. The chain combines TRBV10-3 with TRBJ1-2; D is ambiguous. The germline V gene encodes CDR1 ENHRY and CDR2 SYGVKD. The CDR3 sequence is 15 residues long. Trimming cost V 7 bases and J 3 bases, with 18 bases left between them. CDR3 residues: CAIKGGMKLDYGYTF. In DNA form, the CDR3 reads TGTGCCATCAAAGGCGGAATGAAGCTAGACTATGGCTACACCTTC.

The V gene is TRBV7-8, the J gene TRBJ1-6, with D possibly matching TRBD1 (5 bases). Germline V gene data show CDR1 as SGHVS and CDR2 as FQNEAQ. This CDR3 is 15 amino acids long. The V gene lost 7 bases and the J gene lost 4 bases, with 14 bases spanning the gap. The CDR3 coding sequence is TGTGCCAGCACTCTAGGGGCACCTTATAATTCACCCCTCCACTTT. This translates into CASTLGAPYNSPLHF.

There are a few counts of this clonotype. The chain links TRBV4-2 to TRBJ1-2; possibly TRBD1 for D (5 bases). V was pared by 1 base and J by 4 bases, with 19 bases between. The CDR3 contains 17 residues. Germline-derived CDR1 and CDR2 are LGHNA and YNFKEQ. CDR3 loop: CASSQGGTKTLFYGYTF. CDR3 nucleotides: TGTGCCAGCAGCCAAGGGGGGACCAAAACTCTCTTCTATGGCTACACCTTC.

This chain joins TRBV9 and TRBJ2-1, with 8 nucleotides matching TRBD2. The germline CDR1 and CDR2 sequences are SGDLS and YYNGEE. CDR3 length: 15 amino acids. V was clipped by 0 bases and J by 5 bases; unmatched bases: 4. CDR3 in DNA: TGTGCCAGCAGCGTAGCGGGAGGGCTTGACAATGAGCAGTTCTTC. It yields the protein CASSVAGGLDNEQFF.

The chain is built from TRBV10-3 and TRBJ2-1, with 12 bases that match TRBD2. The CDR3 loop spans 16 amino acids. The ends lost 5 bases at V and 4 bases at J; junction bases unmatched: 6. CDR1 ENHRY and CDR2 SYGVKD come from the germline V gene. The CDR3 loop is CAISRRLAGAYNEQFF. The CDR3 DNA is TGTGCCATCAGTAGAAGACTAGCGGGAGCTTACAATGAGCAGTTCTTC.

In its sample, this clonotype was seen a few times. This sequence joins TRBV4-1 and TRBJ1-2; the D gene is possibly TRBD1 (6 bases). Trimming took off 3 bases at V and 2 bases at J, with 19 bases between the two ends. Germline CDR1 reads MGHRA; CDR2 reads YSYEKL. This CDR3 has 17 amino acids. CDR3 DNA sequence: TGCGCCAGCAGCCAGGCCGACAGGTACATTAAGAACTATGGCTACACCTTC. Protein product: CASSQADRYIKNYGYTF.

V gene TRBV6-5 combines with J gene TRBJ1-5; D ambiguous. CDR1 is MNHEY, CDR2 SVGAGI, per germline. CDR3 size: 16 residues. With 0 bases removed from V and 0 bases from J, the gap between germline ends came to 9 bases. The CDR3 sequence: CASSYSAPYSNQPQHF. Here the CDR3 DNA reads TGTGCCAGCAGTTACTCTGCACCTTATAGCAATCAGCCCCAGCATTTT.

The chain uses TRBV6-5 and TRBJ1-1; TRBD1 matches 9 bases. Germline V lookup: CDR1 MNHEY, CDR2 SVGAGI. J lost 11 bases, V lost 0 bases, and 10 bases had no gene match. The CDR3 sequence is 15 residues long. For the CDR3, the DNA is TGTGCCAGCAGTTACTCAAGACAGGGGGGTATTGGGGCTTTCTTT. It encodes CASSYSRQGGIGAFF.

Only a few counts were recorded for this clonotype. This chain connects TRBV12-3 or TRBV12-4 to TRBJ1-1; the D is unclear. Deletions cut 2 bases from V and 2 bases from J, with 9 bases between. The CDR3 totals 14 residues. For the CDR3, the DNA is TGTGCCAGCAGTTTACGGCAGTTTAACACTGAAGCTTTCTTT. This translates into CASSLRQFNTEAFF.

The V and J genes are TRBV19 and TRBJ2-5, with 9 bases identical to TRBD1. V shed 10 bases and J 2 bases; nucleotides not matched to a gene: 14. Looked up from germline, CDR1 is LNHDA and CDR2 is SQIVND (reference sequence). This CDR3 comprises 16 residues. CDR3: CATALDRGGRQETQYF. CDR3 nucleotides: TGTGCCACCGCTCTGGACAGGGGTGGACGACAAGAGACCCAGTACTTC.

The chain recombines TRBV20-1 with TRBJ2-7; 7 nucleotides match TRBD2. The V gene end was trimmed by 0 bases and the J gene end by 0 bases; junction bases not matched to a gene: 5. Germline CDR1 and CDR2: DFQATT and SNEGSKA (reference sequence). The CDR3 runs 15 residues. Here the CDR3 reads CSARDLAEPSYEQYF. The CDR3 nucleotides are TGCAGTGCTAGAGACCTAGCGGAGCCCTCCTACGAGCAGTACTTC.

This sequence joins TRBV20-1 and TRBJ1-2; TRBD1 aligns across 7 bases. The V gene's germline CDR1 is DFQATT and CDR2 SNEGSKA (reference sequence). CDR3 length: 13 amino acids. The V and J ends lost 6 bases and 3 bases, in that order; junction bases with no gene match: 7. This CDR3 is CSASRTGDYGYTF. The CDR3, as DNA: TGCAGTGCCTCAAGAACAGGGGACTATGGCTACACCTTC.

The chain uses TRBV6-5 and TRBJ2-3; D is uncertain. Trimming shortened V by 0 bases and J by 5 bases, and 6 bases separated the two germline ends. This CDR3 is built from 13 residues. CDR1 MNHEY and CDR2 SVGAGI come from the germline V gene. Here the CDR3 DNA reads TGTGCCAGCAGTTACTCCACTCGAGATACGCAGTATTTT. Amino acids: CASSYSTRDTQYF.

This clonotype was counted a few times. The chain couples TRBV18 to TRBJ1-6; weak D call: TRBD1 (6 bases). Germline assignment: CDR1 KGHSH and CDR2 LQKENI. V lost 4 bases, J lost 5 bases, and 15 bases lay in between. CDR3 length: 16 amino acids. CDR3 sequence: CASSQRQARDNSPLHF. The CDR3 nucleotides are TGTGCCAGCTCACAACGACAGGCACGGGATAATTCACCCCTCCACTTT.

The chain uses TRBV3-1 and TRBJ1-5, with a weak D call TRBD1 (6 bases). Trimming left V 4 bases short and J 3 bases short, with 16 bases between. This CDR3 is 16 amino acids long. Germline CDR1 is LGHDT and CDR2 is YNNKEL (reference sequence). The CDR3 sequence: CASSPSPTGFNQPQHF. DNA of the CDR3: TGTGCCAGCAGCCCATCCCCGACAGGCTTCAATCAGCCCCAGCATTTT. The entire variable domain, with the rest obtained from reference TRBV3-1 and TRBJ1-5, is as follows: DTAVSQTPKYLVTQMGNDKSIKCEQNLGHDTMYWYKQDSKKFLKIMFSYNNKELIINETVPNRFSPKSPDKAHLNLHINSLELGDSAVYFCASSPSPTGFNQPQHFGDGTRLSIL.

This clonotype has more than one count but fewer than ten. This chain joins TRBV29-1 and TRBJ1-5, with D tentatively TRBD1 (6 bases). Germline V gene sequence: CDR1 SQVTM, CDR2 ANQGSEA. The ends were cut back, 7 bases at V and 4 bases at J, with 14 bases in the middle. The CDR3 is made up of 13 amino acids. This CDR3 is CSAQDSLNQPQHF. The CDR3 DNA follows: TGCAGCGCCCAGGACAGTTTGAATCAGCCCCAGCATTTT. The variable domain in full, with the rest retrieved from reference TRBV29-1 and TRBJ1-5, is SAVISQKPSRDICQRGTSLTIQCQVDSQVTMMFWYRQQPGQSLTLIATANQGSEATYESGFVIDKFPISRPNLTFSTLTVSNMSPEDSSIYLCSAQDSLNQPQHFGDGTRLSIL.

The CDR3 coding sequence is TGTGCCAGCATCAAGGCAGGTCCCTACGAGCAGTACTTC. Translated, it gives CASIKAGPYEQYF. The chain couples TRBV28 to TRBJ2-7; D is unresolved. The CDR3 runs 13 residues. V was cut by 7 bases and J by 2 bases, with 12 bases left in between. The germline V gene encodes CDR1 MDHEN and CDR2 SYDVKM.

The rearrangement links TRBV12-5 to TRBJ1-1; unclear D gene. The V gene's germline CDR1 is LGHNT and CDR2 FRNRAP. Trimming left V 3 bases short and J 7 bases short, with 6 bases between. This CDR3 spans 11 amino acids. The CDR3 DNA is TGTGCTAGTGGTTTTTTGGGTGAAGCTTTCTTT. It yields the protein CASGFLGEAFF.